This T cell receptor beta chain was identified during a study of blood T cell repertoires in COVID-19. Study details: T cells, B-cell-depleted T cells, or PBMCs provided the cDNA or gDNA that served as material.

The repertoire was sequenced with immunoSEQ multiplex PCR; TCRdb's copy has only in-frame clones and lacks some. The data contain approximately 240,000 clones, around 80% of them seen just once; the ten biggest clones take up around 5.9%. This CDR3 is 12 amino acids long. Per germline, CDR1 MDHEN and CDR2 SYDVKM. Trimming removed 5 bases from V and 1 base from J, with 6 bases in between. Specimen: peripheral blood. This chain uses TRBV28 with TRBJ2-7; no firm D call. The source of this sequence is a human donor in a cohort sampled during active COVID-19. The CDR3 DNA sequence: TGTGCCAGCAGTCCCTCGTCCTACGAGCAGTACTTC. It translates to CASSPSSYEQYF.